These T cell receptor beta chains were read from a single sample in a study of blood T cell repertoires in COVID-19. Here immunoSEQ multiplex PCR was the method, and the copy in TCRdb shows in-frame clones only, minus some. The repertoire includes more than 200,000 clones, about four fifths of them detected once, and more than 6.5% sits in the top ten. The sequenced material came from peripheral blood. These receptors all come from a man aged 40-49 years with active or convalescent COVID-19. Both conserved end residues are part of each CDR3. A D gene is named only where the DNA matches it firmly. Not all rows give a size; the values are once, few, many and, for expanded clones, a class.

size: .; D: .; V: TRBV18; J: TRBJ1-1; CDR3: CASSPADGTEAFF; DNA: TGTGCCAGCTCACCGGCGGATGGGACTGAAGCTTTCTTT
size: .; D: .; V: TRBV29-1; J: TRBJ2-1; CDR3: CSVGQNSYNEQFF; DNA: TGCAGCGTGGGACAAAATTCCTACAATGAGCAGTTCTTC
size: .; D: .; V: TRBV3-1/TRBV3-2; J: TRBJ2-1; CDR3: CASSQMDSYNEQFF; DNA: TGTGCCAGCAGCCAAATGGACAGCTACAATGAGCAGTTCTTC
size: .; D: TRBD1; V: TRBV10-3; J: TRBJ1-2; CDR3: CAISRQGSSYGYTF; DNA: TGTGCCATCAGTCGACAGGGGTCGAGCTATGGCTACACCTTC
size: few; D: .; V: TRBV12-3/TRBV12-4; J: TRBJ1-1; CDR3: CASSFRGEAFF; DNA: TGTGCCAGCAGTTTTAGGGGGGAAGCTTTCTTT
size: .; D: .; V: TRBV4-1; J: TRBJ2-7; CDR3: CASSQDLGVPYEQYF; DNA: TGCGCCAGCAGCCAAGATCTGGGAGTACCCTACGAGCAGTACTTC
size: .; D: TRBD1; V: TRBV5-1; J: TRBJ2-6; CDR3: CASSLEPAGTAFSSGANVLTF; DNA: TGCGCCAGCAGCTTGGAACCGGCCGGGACAGCGTTTAGCTCTGGGGCCAACGTCCTGACTTTC
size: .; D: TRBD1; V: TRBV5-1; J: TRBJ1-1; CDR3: CASSPITGTGFGAMNTEAFF; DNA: TGCGCCAGCAGCCCAATTACCGGGACAGGGTTTGGGGCCATGAACACTGAAGCTTTCTTT
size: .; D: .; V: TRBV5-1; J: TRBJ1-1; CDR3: CASSRAGRLNTEAFF; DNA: TGCGCCAGCTCCCGGGCGGGCAGACTGAACACTGAAGCTTTCTTT
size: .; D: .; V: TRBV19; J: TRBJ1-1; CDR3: CASSIEGVWTEAFF; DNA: TGTGCCAGTAGTATAGAAGGGGTTTGGACTGAAGCTTTCTTT
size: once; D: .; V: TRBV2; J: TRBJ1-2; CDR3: CASSRAPNYGYTF; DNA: TGTGCCAGCAGTCGAGCGCCTAACTATGGCTACACCTTC
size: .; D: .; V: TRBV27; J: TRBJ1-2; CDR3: CASSPIPGGGYTF; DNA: TGTGCCAGCAGCCCGATCCCGGGAGGAGGCTACACCTTC
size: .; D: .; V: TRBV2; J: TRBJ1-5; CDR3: CASALRQSNQPQHF; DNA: TGTGCCAGCGCTCTTCGACAGTCCAATCAGCCCCAGCATTTT
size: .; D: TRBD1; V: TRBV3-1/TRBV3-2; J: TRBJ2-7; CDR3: CASSQSGTGYEQYF; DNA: TGTGCCAGCAGCCAATCTGGGACAGGCTACGAGCAGTACTTC
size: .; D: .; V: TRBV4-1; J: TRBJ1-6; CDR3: CASSHGTQVGDSPLHF; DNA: TGCGCCAGCAGCCACGGGACTCAGGTCGGGGATTCACCCCTCCACTTT
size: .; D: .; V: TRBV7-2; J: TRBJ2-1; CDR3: CASSPQQRSGNEQFF; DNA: TGTGCCAGCAGCCCCCAACAGCGGAGCGGCAATGAGCAGTTCTTC
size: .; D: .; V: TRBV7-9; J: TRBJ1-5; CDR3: CASSAYSNQPQHF; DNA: TGTGCCAGCAGCGCCTATAGCAATCAGCCCCAGCATTTT
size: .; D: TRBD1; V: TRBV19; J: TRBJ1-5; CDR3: CASSYRTTGGGNQPQHF; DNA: TGTGCCAGTAGCTATCGAACGACAGGGGGTGGCAATCAGCCCCAGCATTTT
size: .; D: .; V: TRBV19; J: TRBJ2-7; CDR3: CASSIAGGGIGTYEQYF; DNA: TGTGCCAGTAGTATTGCTGGTGGCGGGATTGGCACCTACGAGCAGTACTTC
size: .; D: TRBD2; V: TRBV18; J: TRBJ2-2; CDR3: CASSPSGLATGELFF; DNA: TGTGCCAGCTCACCATCGGGACTAGCCACCGGGGAGCTGTTTTTT
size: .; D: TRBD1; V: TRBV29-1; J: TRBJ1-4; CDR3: CSAKRTGGLEKLFF; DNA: TGCAGCGCCAAAAGGACAGGGGGACTTGAAAAACTGTTTTTT
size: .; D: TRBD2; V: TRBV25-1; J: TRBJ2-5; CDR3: CASSVGRVETQYF; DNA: TGTGCCAGCAGTGTGGGGAGGGTGGAGACCCAGTACTTC
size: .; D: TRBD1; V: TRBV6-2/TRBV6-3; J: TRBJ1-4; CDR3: CASSSAGTGNEKLFF; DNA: TGTGCCAGCAGTTCCGCCGGGACAGGGAATGAAAAACTGTTTTTT
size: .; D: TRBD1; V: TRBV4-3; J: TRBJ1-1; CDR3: CASSRGTANTEAFF; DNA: TGCGCCAGCAGCCGAGGGACAGCAAACACTGAAGCTTTCTTT
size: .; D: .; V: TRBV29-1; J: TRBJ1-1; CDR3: CSVSFQGNTEAFF; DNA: TGCAGCGTTTCTTTTCAGGGGAACACTGAAGCTTTCTTT
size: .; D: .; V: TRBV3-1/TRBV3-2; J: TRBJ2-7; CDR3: CASSLAGIYEQYF; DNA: TGTGCCAGCAGCCTCGCCGGGATCTACGAGCAGTACTTC
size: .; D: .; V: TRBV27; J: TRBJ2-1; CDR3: CASSQHPPAPPGNEQFF; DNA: TGTGCCAGCAGCCAACACCCCCCGGCTCCACCGGGCAATGAGCAGTTCTTC
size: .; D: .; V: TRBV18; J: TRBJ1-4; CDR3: CASSPGSGGDDEKLFF; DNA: TGTGCCAGCTCACCAGGGAGCGGGGGAGACGATGAAAAACTGTTTTTT
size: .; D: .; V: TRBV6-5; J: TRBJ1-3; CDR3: CASSYSRERSGNTIYF; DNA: TGTGCCAGCAGTTACTCGAGAGAGCGCTCTGGAAACACCATATATTTT